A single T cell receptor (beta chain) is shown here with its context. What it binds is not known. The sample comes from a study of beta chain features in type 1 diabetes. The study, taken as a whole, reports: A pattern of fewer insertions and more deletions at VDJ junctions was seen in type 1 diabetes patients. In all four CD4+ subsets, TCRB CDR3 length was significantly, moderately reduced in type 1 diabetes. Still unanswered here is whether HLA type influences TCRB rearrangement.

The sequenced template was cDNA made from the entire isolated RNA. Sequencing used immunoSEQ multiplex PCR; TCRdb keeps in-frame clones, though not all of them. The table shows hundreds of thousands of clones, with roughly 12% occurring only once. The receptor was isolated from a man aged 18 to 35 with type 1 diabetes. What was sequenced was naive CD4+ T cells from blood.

The CDR3 region has the DNA TGTGCCAGCAGCTTTGTAATAGGAGAGACCCAGTACTTC. Protein sequence: CASSFVIGETQYF. This rearrangement joins TRBV7-3 to TRBJ2-5; no clear D. CDR3 length equals 13 residues. Trimming cost V 3 bases and J 4 bases, with 9 bases left between them. Germline values: CDR1 SGHTA, CDR2 FQGTGA. The variable domain in full, completed from reference TRBV7-3 and TRBJ2-5, reads GAGVSQTPSNKVTEKGKYVELRCDPISGHTALYWYRQSLGQGPEFLIYFQGTGAADDSGLPNDRFFAVRPEGSVSTLKIQRTERGDSAVYLCASSFVIGETQYFGPGTRLLVL.